This passage covers 14 T cell receptor beta chains from one sample sequenced in a study of human T cells and chemical hapten exposure. The time point: patch test 1, 2 weeks after DPC sensitization. Treatment of the sample: therapeutic diphenylcyclopropenone sensitization with weekly scalp DPC. In TCRdb, the RACE reads were re-called with MiXCR into one record per CDR3 protein. The profile covers tens of thousands of distinct CDR3 sequences, with 7.5% to 10% appearing a single time and approximately 3% taken by the ten largest. The input for sequencing was whole blood, taken in connection with sensitization to the hapten diphenylcyclopropenone (DPC). These receptors were obtained from a woman aged 40 to 50 with alopecia areata. Some clones in this sample may be carry-over from other donors' samples.

This rearrangement joins TRBV4-1 to TRBJ1-5; tentatively, D is TRBD1 (6 bases). The CDR3 loop spans 15 amino acids. The V gene's germline CDR1 is MGHRA and CDR2 YSYEKL. V was trimmed by 1 base and J by 4 bases, leaving 11 bases between them. CDR3 DNA: TGCGCCAGCAGCCAAGGGCACCAGGGGAATCAGCCCCAGCATTTT. It yields the protein CASSQGHQGNQPQHF.

The V gene is TRBV5-6, the J gene TRBJ1-3, with D possibly matching TRBD1 (5 bases). V lost 1 base to trimming and J lost 1 base, with 9 bases between them. This CDR3 has 15 amino acids. Looked up from germline, CDR1 is SGHDT and CDR2 is YYEEEE. The CDR3, as DNA: TGTGCCAGCAGCTTGCGGGGCTATTCTGGAAACACCATATATTTT. Its translation is CASSLRGYSGNTIYF.

Details on this clonotype: A much larger clone is a single base away; this may be a read error. The CDR3 spells CANSEGSYEQYF. CDR3 DNA sequence: TGTGCCAACAGTGAAGGGTCCTACGAGCAGTACTTC. This chain links TRBV2 with TRBJ2-7; D is unclear. CDR3 length: 12 residues. CDR1 and CDR2 (germline): SNHLY, FYNNEI.

V is TRBV7-8 and J is TRBJ2-3; D unclear. The CDR3 totals 16 residues. The V end lost 1 base, the J end lost 6 bases, and 17 bases lay between the germline ends. From germline, CDR1 is SGHVS and CDR2 FQNEAQ. The CDR3 bases are TGTGCCAGCAGCTTAGTGAACTGGCGAATGGCGGATACGCAGTATTTT. Amino acids: CASSLVNWRMADTQYF.

This clonotype was seen ten or more times. This chain connects TRBV20-1 to TRBJ2-3; 10 positions match TRBD2. CDR3 size: 19 residues. J was trimmed by 4 bases and V by 5 bases; bases with no gene match: 21. Germline CDR1 reads DFQATT; CDR2 reads SNEGSKA (reference sequence). The CDR3 reads CSAGPLRIAGGSGADTQYF. CDR3 bases: TGCAGTGCTGGCCCCCTTCGGATAGCGGGGGGCTCGGGCGCAGATACGCAGTATTTT.

In its sample, this clonotype was seen many times. V is TRBV12-5 and J is TRBJ1-1; 7 nucleotides line up with TRBD1. The CDR3 contains 14 residues. V lost 3 bases to trimming and J lost 1 base; unmatched junction nucleotides: 2. The germline V gene has CDR1 LGHNT and CDR2 FRNRAP. CDR3 in DNA: TGTGCTAGTGGTTTTACAGGGGCGAACACTGAAGCTTTCTTT. Its translation: CASGFTGANTEAFF.

This clonotype was recorded a few times. V gene TRBV12-3 or TRBV12-4 combines with J gene TRBJ1-2; 8 nucleotides align to TRBD1. The CDR3 has 14 residues. With V trimmed by 6 bases and J by 2 bases, 5 bases remained unmatched. CDR3 DNA sequence: TGTGCCAGCAGCCGGACAGGGACAAACTATGGCTACACCTTC. Protein: CASSRTGTNYGYTF.

This clonotype has a count of ten or more. The chain combines TRBV5-1 with TRBJ2-1; D is undetermined. CDR3 length: 16 amino acids. V dropped 0 bases and J dropped 2 bases, with 12 bases sitting between them. Looked up from germline, CDR1 is SGHRS and CDR2 is YFSETQ. The CDR3, as DNA: TGCGCCAGCAGCTTGGGGTCGGATTTGGCCTACAATGAGCAGTTCTTC. This encodes CASSLGSDLAYNEQFF.

Ten or more counts support this clonotype. V is TRBV18 and J is TRBJ1-1; 7 bases line up with TRBD1. Trimming at V came to 7 bases and at J to 5 bases, leaving 13 bases not matched to a gene. The CDR3 length is 15 residues. Per the germline V gene, CDR1 is KGHSH and CDR2 is LQKENI. CDR3 protein: CASLGQQGMRTEAFF. The CDR3 nucleotides read TGTGCCAGCTTGGGGCAACAGGGGATGAGGACTGAAGCTTTCTTT.

The sample holds many counts of this clonotype. V and J are TRBV28 and TRBJ1-1, with D maybe TRBD1 (5 bases). There are 12 residues in the CDR3. Germline V gene lookup returns CDR1 MDHEN and CDR2 SYDVKM. V lost 5 bases to trimming and J lost 11 bases, with 15 bases between them. CDR3 protein: CASSEPGRDAFF. The CDR3 nucleotides read TGTGCCAGCAGTGAACCGGGACGGGACGCTTTCTTT.

This clonotype was seen repeatedly, ten times or more. The chain links TRBV7-8 to TRBJ1-1; 8 bases fit TRBD1. This CDR3 contains 15 residues. The V gene end was trimmed by 1 base and the J gene end by 2 bases; junction bases not matched to a gene: 3. Germline CDR1 reads SGHVS; CDR2 reads FQNEAQ. The CDR3 DNA sequence: TGTGCCAGCAGCTTAGATACAGGGGGAAACACTGAAGCTTTCTTT. It yields the protein CASSLDTGGNTEAFF.

This clonotype showed up many times. This chain links TRBV7-9 with TRBJ1-1; D remains ambiguous. The CDR3 spans 15 residues. Trimming took 1 base from V and 0 from J, leaving 9 bases between them. Germline V lookup: CDR1 SEHNR, CDR2 FQNEAQ (reference sequence). CDR3 nucleotides: TGTGCCAGCAGCTTAGGCCAGTCAATGAACACTGAAGCTTTCTTT. This sequence encodes CASSLGQSMNTEAFF.

This clonotype was detected ten times or more. J is TRBJ2-2 and V is TRBV3-1; no definite D call. Trimming left V 4 bases short and J 1 base short, with 10 bases between. Germline V gene sequence: CDR1 LGHDT, CDR2 YNNKEL (reference sequence). The CDR3 extends over 15 amino acids. CDR3 sequence (DNA): TGTGCCAGCAGCCGAAACAGCGTGAACACCGGGGAGCTGTTTTTT. This codes for CASSRNSVNTGELFF. Full variable domain (missing parts from reference TRBV3-1 and TRBJ2-2): DTAVSQTPKYLVTQMGNDKSIKCEQNLGHDTMYWYKQDSKKFLKIMFSYNNKELIINETVPNRFSPKSPDKAHLNLHINSLELGDSAVYFCASSRNSVNTGELFFGEGSRLTVL.

This clonotype was detected a few times. This sequence joins TRBV5-1 and TRBJ1-5; weak D call: TRBD1 (6 bases). Germline values: CDR1 SGHRS, CDR2 YFSETQ. The CDR3 has 14 amino acids. Trimming pared 0 bases from V and 3 bases from J, leaving 7 bases between. The CDR3 spells CASSLGQDNQPQHF. The CDR3 DNA follows: TGCGCCAGCAGCTTGGGACAGGACAATCAGCCCCAGCATTTT.